These 26 T cell receptor beta chains originate from one sample sequenced in a study of lymphopenia after photon versus proton radiotherapy (dated 2019 in TCRdb). The library relied on the immunoSEQ multiplex PCR assay. TCRdb mirrors the immuneACCESS table, restricted to in-frame sequences. Some clones are absent from its copies; in checked studies, under half trace to an unresolved V gene, and the reason for the others is unknown. The sample table shows 50,000 or so clones, and approximately 92% are seen once. The top ten constitute roughly 18% of the sample. Sequenced material: peripheral blood, taken from a patient treated with photon-based radiotherapy. These receptors all come from a woman aged 40 to 55 with cholangiocarcinoma.

The rearrangement joins TRBV19 to TRBJ1-4, with D possibly matching TRBD1 (5 bases). Per germline, CDR1 LNHDA and CDR2 SQIVND (reference sequence). The ends were cut back, 10 bases at V and 5 bases at J, with 11 bases in the middle. This CDR3 comprises 12 residues. CDR3 region: CATLTVNEKLFF. In nucleotides, the CDR3 is TGTGCCACCTTGACAGTGAATGAAAAACTGTTTTTT.

This sequence joins TRBV19 and TRBJ1-1; 7 nucleotides match TRBD1. After removal of 4 bases from V and 0 bases from J, the junction contained 5 bases not matched to a gene. CDR3 size: 15 residues. Germline CDR1 is LNHDA and CDR2 is SQIVND (reference sequence). The CDR3 bases are TGTGCCAGTAGTACCCGGGGACAGCTGAACACTGAAGCTTTCTTT. It specifies CASSTRGQLNTEAFF.

In its sample, this clone was seen once. The chain employs TRBV4-2 and TRBJ1-6; possible D gene TRBD1, 6 bases. The CDR3 covers 14 residues. Germline-derived CDR1 and CDR2 are LGHNA and YNFKEQ. The V end lost 8 bases, the J end lost 9 bases, and 17 bases lay between the germline ends. The CDR3 DNA follows: TGTGCCAGCGGATTGGGGGGGGGCGCTTCACCCCTCCACTTT. Its protein is CASGLGGGASPLHF.

V gene TRBV2 combines with J gene TRBJ1-6; tentative D call: TRBD1 (6 bases). The CDR3 runs to 16 residues. CDR1 is SNHLY, CDR2 FYNNEI, per germline. V was trimmed by 10 bases and J by 7 bases, leaving 23 bases between them. The CDR3 DNA reads as TGTGCCATCCTAAGAGGGGGGGGCGCGGAAAATTCACCCCTCCACTTT. As protein: CAILRGGGAENSPLHF.

The chain links TRBV28 to TRBJ2-2; D is perhaps TRBD1 (6 bases). The CDR3 extends over 15 amino acids. Trimming took off 8 bases at V and 1 base at J, with 14 bases between the two ends. Germline-derived CDR1 and CDR2 are MDHEN and SYDVKM. As DNA, the CDR3 is TGTGCCAGCCGTGGAGAACAGGGGAACACCGGGGAGCTGTTTTTT. It is translated as CASRGEQGNTGELFF.

The rearrangement uses TRBV10-3 and TRBJ1-5; D gene ambiguous. The V and J ends lost 0 bases and 6 bases respectively, with 12 bases between them. Germline loops: CDR1 ENHRY, CDR2 SYGVKD. The CDR3 length is 15 residues. DNA for the CDR3: TGTGCCATCAGTGAGTCAACACAAAGCGGTCAGCCCCAGCATTTT. Its protein product is CAISESTQSGQPQHF.

The V gene is TRBV6-1, the J gene TRBJ1-5; D gene unclear. The CDR3 length is 14 residues. The germline V and J ends were trimmed by 5 bases and 0 bases, with 8 bases remaining between them. Germline V gene lookup returns CDR1 MNHNS and CDR2 SASEGT. The chain's CDR3 is CASSLVYSNQPQHF. CDR3 coding DNA: TGTGCCAGCAGTTTAGTATATAGCAATCAGCCCCAGCATTTT.

This clone was recorded only once. The chain recombines TRBV27 with TRBJ1-5, with D perhaps matching TRBD1 (6 bases). CDR3 size: 13 residues. CDR1 and CDR2 (germline): MNHEY, SMNVEV (reference sequence). The ends were cut back, 4 bases at V and 6 bases at J, with 10 bases in the middle. The CDR3 sequence is CASSSSQGQPQHF. The DNA of the CDR3 is TGTGCCAGCAGTTCTTCACAGGGTCAGCCCCAGCATTTT.

This chain connects TRBV7-3 to TRBJ2-1, with a tentative D call TRBD1 (6 bases). This CDR3 has 15 amino acids. Germline CDR1 and CDR2: SGHTA and FQGTGA. Trimming pared 2 bases from V and 4 bases from J, leaving 12 bases between. CDR3 in amino acids: CASSLAAGAYNEQFF. As DNA, the CDR3 is TGTGCCAGCAGCTTAGCGGCAGGGGCATACAATGAGCAGTTCTTC.

The V gene is TRBV28, the J gene TRBJ1-1; no clear D gene. This CDR3 is 12 amino acids long. Germline lookup yields CDR1 MDHEN and CDR2 SYDVKM. The V and J ends lost 5 bases and 6 bases respectively, with 10 bases between them. This chain's CDR3 is CASSEAGPEAFF. CDR3 nucleotide sequence: TGTGCCAGCAGTGAAGCCGGACCTGAAGCTTTCTTT. Full variable domain (rest looked up from reference TRBV28 and TRBJ1-1): DVKVTQSSRYLVKRTGEKVFLECVQDMDHENMFWYRQDPGLGLRLIYFSYDVKMKEKGDIPEGYSVSREKKERFSLILESASTNQTSMYLCASSEAGPEAFFGQGTRLTVV.

This rearrangement joins TRBV5-1 to TRBJ1-5; TRBD1 is a possible D gene (5 bases). The CDR3 has 15 amino acids. Germline V gives CDR1 SGHRS, CDR2 YFSETQ. Trimming left V 3 bases short and J 4 bases short, with 14 bases between. CDR3 sequence (DNA): TGCGCCAGCAGCTGGGGCGGGCAGGCTAATCAGCCCCAGCATTTT. Translating it yields CASSWGGQANQPQHF.

The chain links TRBV2 to TRBJ1-5; possible D gene TRBD1, 6 bases. Germline CDR1 is SNHLY and CDR2 is FYNNEI. The CDR3 runs to 16 residues. V lost 6 bases and J 3 bases, leaving 18 bases between the germline ends. The CDR3 sequence is CASSDHFGTTNQPQHF. DNA for the CDR3: TGTGCCAGCAGCGACCATTTCGGGACAACCAATCAGCCCCAGCATTTT.

This chain uses TRBV9 with TRBJ2-1; a weak D match, TRBD1 (6 bases). The ends were cut back, 3 bases at V and 0 bases at J, with 16 bases in the middle. The CDR3 is 17 residues long. Germline loops: CDR1 SGDLS, CDR2 YYNGEE. The CDR3 DNA follows: TGTGCCAGCAGCGCCCCTCATCAGGGGAGCTCCTACAATGAGCAGTTCTTC. Encoded protein: CASSAPHQGSSYNEQFF.

V and J are TRBV5-1 and TRBJ2-1; perhaps TRBD1 as D (5 bases). V was shortened by 4 bases and J by 0 bases, with 14 bases between the two germline ends. The CDR3 has 16 residues. The V gene's germline CDR1 is SGHRS and CDR2 YFSETQ. The CDR3 reads CASSGAQILSYNEQFF. CDR3 coding DNA: TGCGCCAGCAGCGGGGCCCAGATACTCTCCTACAATGAGCAGTTCTTC. Filled out from reference TRBV5-1 and TRBJ2-1, the complete variable domain reads KAGVTQTPRYLIKTRGQQVTLSCSPISGHRSVSWYQQTPGQGLQFLFEYFSETQRNKGNFPGRFSGRQFSNSRSEMNVSTLELGDSALYLCASSGAQILSYNEQFFGPGTRLTVL.

This chain links TRBV7-2 with TRBJ2-7, with 10 nucleotides matching TRBD2. The CDR3 runs 17 residues. V trimming: 2 bases; J trimming: 2 bases; junction bases outside the gene matches: 9. Germline V gives CDR1 SGHTA, CDR2 FQGNSA. The CDR3 loop reads CASSLRGTSGAAYEQYF. The DNA of the CDR3 is TGTGCCAGCAGCTTAAGGGGAACTAGCGGGGCCGCCTACGAGCAGTACTTC.

V gene TRBV6-1 combines with J gene TRBJ1-5, with D perhaps TRBD1 (5 bases). The germline V gene encodes CDR1 MNHNS and CDR2 SASEGT. This CDR3 has 16 amino acids. V was trimmed by 4 bases and J by 0 bases, leaving 13 bases between them. The DNA of the CDR3 is TGTGCCAGCAGTGGCCCTCGGGGGTATAGCAATCAGCCCCAGCATTTT. This gives the protein CASSGPRGYSNQPQHF.

V usage is TRBV18 and J usage is TRBJ1-2; D is possibly TRBD1 (6 bases). There are 14 residues in the CDR3. V was pared by 3 bases and J by 8 bases, with 16 bases between. CDR1 KGHSH and CDR2 LQKENI come from the germline V gene. CDR3 in DNA: TGTGCCAGCTCACCTGTCGGGGGCCCGATAGGCTACACCTTC. Protein sequence: CASSPVGGPIGYTF. The entire variable domain, with the rest obtained from reference TRBV18 and TRBJ1-2, is as follows: NAGVMQNPRHLVRRRGQEARLRCSPMKGHSHVYWYRQLPEEGLKFMVYLQKENIIDESGMPKERFSAEFPKEGPSILRIQQVVRGDSAAYFCASSPVGGPIGYTFGSGTRLTVV.

J is TRBJ1-1 and V is TRBV25-1; D is perhaps TRBD1 (6 bases). Germline V gene sequence: CDR1 MGHDK, CDR2 SYGVNS. V lost 2 bases and J lost 3, with 19 bases in between. This CDR3 has 17 amino acids. The chain's CDR3 is CASSETRGGQRDTEAFF. In DNA form, the CDR3 reads TGTGCCAGCAGTGAAACGAGGGGGGGGCAAAGGGACACTGAAGCTTTCTTT.

This chain joins TRBV4-2 and TRBJ1-5; 8 positions match TRBD1. The CDR3 spans 19 residues. J lost 0 bases, V lost 0 bases, and 10 bases had no gene match. Per germline, CDR1 LGHNA and CDR2 YNFKEQ. CDR3 sequence reads: CASSQDEGTGQYSNQPQHF. DNA of the CDR3: TGTGCCAGCAGCCAAGATGAGGGGACAGGACAATATAGCAATCAGCCCCAGCATTTT.

V gene TRBV28 combines with J gene TRBJ2-3; D remains unclear. Trimming removed 10 bases from V and 1 base from J, with 18 bases in between. Germline lookup yields CDR1 MDHEN and CDR2 SYDVKM. This CDR3 comprises 15 residues. CDR3: CATLGVSVGTDTQYF. CDR3 bases: TGTGCCACGCTTGGGGTATCAGTGGGCACAGATACGCAGTATTTT.

CDR3 protein: CASSSSGTVNTEAFF. The CDR3 nucleotides read TGTGCCAGCAGCTCTTCCGGGACAGTGAACACTGAAGCTTTCTTT. The chain has TRBV11-3 and TRBJ1-1; TRBD1 matches at 7 bases. Germline CDR1 and CDR2: SGHNT and YENEEA. The CDR3 contains 15 residues. V trimming: 4 bases; J trimming: 0 bases; junction bases outside the gene matches: 5.

This chain links TRBV2 with TRBJ1-3; D is uncertain. This CDR3 is built from 15 residues. V was clipped by 9 bases and J by 3 bases, with 18 bases between them. CDR1 is SNHLY, CDR2 FYNNEI, per germline. The CDR3 coding sequence is TGTGCCAGTCTAGGGCTAAGCACCGTTGGAAACACCATATATTTT. Amino acids: CASLGLSTVGNTIYF.

The V gene is TRBV5-5, the J gene TRBJ2-7; tentatively, D is TRBD1 or TRBD2 (5 bases each). V was trimmed by 4 bases and J by 4 bases, leaving 30 bases between them. The CDR3 runs 19 residues. CDR1 is SGHKS and CDR2 is YYEKEE in the germline V gene (reference sequence). As DNA, the CDR3 is TGTGCCAGCAGCCGGAGGCCTCCAGTGGCAGGGCAGGACACGTACGAGCAGTACTTC. Residues: CASSRRPPVAGQDTYEQYF.

This clone has more than one count but fewer than ten. The chain uses TRBV11-3 and TRBJ2-1; 7 bases fit TRBD2. The CDR3 loop spans 15 amino acids. J lost 2 bases, V lost 7 bases, and 8 bases had no gene match. Germline loops: CDR1 SGHNT, CDR2 YENEEA. The CDR3 reads CASTDSGGTYNEQFF. In nucleotides, the CDR3 is TGTGCCAGCACCGATTCCGGGGGGACCTACAATGAGCAGTTCTTC.

The chain uses TRBV28 and TRBJ2-5; 8 bases map to TRBD2. Germline CDR1 MDHEN, CDR2 SYDVKM. J gave up 1 base and V 5 bases, and 9 bases lay outside the gene matches. This CDR3 comprises 16 residues. In nucleotides, the CDR3 is TGTGCCAGCAGTCCCGTGGGAGCGGGGGTCCAAGAGACCCAGTACTTC. It specifies CASSPVGAGVQETQYF.

This clone has a single count. The chain links TRBV19 to TRBJ2-4; D possibly corresponds to TRBD1 (5 bases). This CDR3 contains 16 residues. Germline CDR1 and CDR2: LNHDA and SQIVND (reference sequence). V shed 4 bases and J shed 0 bases, with 13 bases lying between them. The CDR3, as DNA: TGTGCCAGTAGTACAATAACAGGTGTAGCCAAAAACATTCAGTACTTC. It is translated as CASSTITGVAKNIQYF.